These T cell receptor beta chains were read from a single sample in a study of blood T cell repertoires in COVID-19. Only in-frame clones appear in the TCRdb table, and some are missing; sequencing was by immunoSEQ multiplex PCR. The sample carries some 490,000 clones, around 85% recorded once. Sequenced sample: PBMCs or T cells enriched from blood (not recorded which). Receptors originate from a woman aged 60-70 years who had recovered from COVID-19. CDR3s include the opening cysteine and the closing phenylalanine or tryptophan. Fields, in order: J gene, D gene, V gene, clone size, CDR3 DNA, CDR3 protein. D genes are given only for firm matches. Size tells how often a clone was seen (once, few, many) or the class of an expanded clone, and some rows leave it out.

>TRBJ2-7|TRBD1|TRBV7-8|NA
TGTGCCAGCAGCCCGGGGACAGTCGGATCCTACGAGCAGTACTTC
CASSPGTVGSYEQYF
>TRBJ2-7|TRBD2|TRBV11-2|NA
TGTGCCAGCAGCTTAGCCCGGACTAGCGGCCCCGGGGAGCAGTACTTC
CASSLARTSGPGEQYF
>TRBJ2-5|TRBD2|TRBV2|NA
TGTGCCAGCAGTGAGTGGTTTGGAGCGGGGGAGACCCAGTACTTC
CASSEWFGAGETQYF
>TRBJ2-4|TRBD2|TRBV6-4|NA
TGTGCCAGCAGAGAAATAGCGGGGAAAGCCAAAAACATTCAGTACTTC
CASREIAGKAKNIQYF
>TRBJ1-1|NA|TRBV27|NA
TGTGCCAGCAGTTTCGGCGGGGGGAACACTGAAGCTTTCTTT
CASSFGGGNTEAFF
>TRBJ1-2|TRBD1|TRBV2|NA
TGTGCCAGCAGCGTGGGGACAGGGGGCTATGGCTACACCTTC
CASSVGTGGYGYTF
>TRBJ1-2|NA|TRBV12-3/TRBV12-4|NA
TGTGCCAGCAGCTATTCTCTAGCGGGCTACACCTTC
CASSYSLAGYTF
>TRBJ1-4|NA|TRBV2|NA
TGTGCCAGCAGTGATAACAGGGATAGTGAAAAACTGTTTTTT
CASSDNRDSEKLFF
>TRBJ1-2|NA|TRBV19|NA
TGTGCCAGTACCCCAATCGGGGGGGAACGGGGCTACACCTTC
CASTPIGGERGYTF
>TRBJ1-2|TRBD1|TRBV4-1|once
TGCGCCAGCAGCCCCCAGACAGGGGGGCTTAGCTATGGCTACACCTTC
CASSPQTGGLSYGYTF
>TRBJ1-1|NA|TRBV27|NA
TGTGCCAGCAGTTTAACGGGGACTGAAGCTTTCTTT
CASSLTGTEAFF
>TRBJ1-4|TRBD1|TRBV5-1|NA
TGCGCCAGCAGCTCTACAGGGGGCGTCGAAAAACTGTTTTTT
CASSSTGGVEKLFF
>TRBJ1-3|TRBD1|TRBV5-4|NA
TGTGCCAGCAGTTCCACAGGGGCTGGAAACACCATATATTTT
CASSSTGAGNTIYF
>TRBJ2-4|TRBD1|TRBV19|NA
TGTGCCAGTACCTCCGACAGGGCGGCCAAAAACATTCAGTACTTC
CASTSDRAAKNIQYF
>TRBJ2-4|TRBD2|TRBV28|NA
TGTGCCAGCAGTTTAGGGTCTAGCGGGGGGGCGACCAAAAACATTCAGTACTTC
CASSLGSSGGATKNIQYF
>TRBJ1-6|NA|TRBV19|NA
TGTGCCAGTCGTGGGAGGTTATATAATTCACCCCTCCACTTT
CASRGRLYNSPLHF
>TRBJ1-2|NA|TRBV5-4|NA
TGTGCCAGCAGCTTTTCCGGGATTAACTATGGCTACACCTTC
CASSFSGINYGYTF
>TRBJ1-2|NA|TRBV27|NA
TGTGCCAGCAAAGGAGCTGGCAGGGGATATGGCTACACCTTC
CASKGAGRGYGYTF
>TRBJ2-3|NA|TRBV27|once
TGTGCCAGTCACAGCTACACAGATACGCAGTATTTT
CASHSYTDTQYF
>TRBJ1-2|TRBD1|TRBV6-1|NA
TGTGCCAGCAGTGAAGGACAGGGGGCGTCCAACTATGGCTACACCTTC
CASSEGQGASNYGYTF
>TRBJ2-2|NA|TRBV6-1|NA
TGTGCCAGCAGTGAAGCGTCACTAGGGGGCACCGGGGAGCTGTTTTTT
CASSEASLGGTGELFF
>TRBJ2-1|TRBD1|TRBV4-1|NA
TGCGCCAGCAGCCACTTCGACAGGGGGCTAGGGAATGAGCAGTTCTTC
CASSHFDRGLGNEQFF
>TRBJ1-5|TRBD1|TRBV11-2|NA
TGTGCCAGCAGCCTTAACGCACAGGGGATTAGCAATCAGCCCCAGCATTTT
CASSLNAQGISNQPQHF
>TRBJ2-4|TRBD1|TRBV5-1|NA
TGCGCCAGCAAGGGACAGGGGTCAATTCAGTACTTC
CASKGQGSIQYF
>TRBJ1-5|NA|TRBV7-2|NA
TGTGCCAGCAGCCCTACGGGGGGGAGCAATCAGCCCCAGCATTTT
CASSPTGGSNQPQHF
>TRBJ1-2|TRBD1|TRBV10-3|NA
TGTGCCATCAGTGCTGGGACAGGGGACGGCTACACCTTC
CAISAGTGDGYTF
>TRBJ1-1|NA|TRBV5-1|NA
TGCGCCAGCAGCCCGACGGGACTGAAGAACACTGAAGCTTTCTTT
CASSPTGLKNTEAFF
>TRBJ1-1|NA|TRBV6-5|once
TGTGCCAGCAGTTACAACCGACAGAACACTGAAGCTTTCTTT
CASSYNRQNTEAFF
>TRBJ2-1|TRBD1|TRBV7-9|NA
TGTGCCAGCAGCTATCCAGGGGGAACCTACAATGAGCAGTTCTTC
CASSYPGGTYNEQFF
>TRBJ2-3|TRBD1|TRBV30|few
TGTGCCTGGACCGCGACAGGGGGTGGCACAGATACGCAGTATTTT
CAWTATGGGTDTQYF
>TRBJ1-1|NA|TRBV19|NA
TGTGCCAGTAGTTATGCGGGAACGAACACTGAAGCTTTCTTT
CASSYAGTNTEAFF
>TRBJ1-2|TRBD1|TRBV6-5|NA
TGTGCCAGCAGTCCTGTGACAGGGCCCCTCTATGGCTACACCTTC
CASSPVTGPLYGYTF
>TRBJ2-2|NA|TRBV2|NA
TGTGCCAGCAGTGGGAGCCTAGGGCAGGGTGGCACCGGGGAGCTGTTTTTT
CASSGSLGQGGTGELFF
>TRBJ1-6|NA|TRBV5-8|NA
TGTGCCAGCAGCTCCGGACAGTCGTATTCACCCCTCCACTTT
CASSSGQSYSPLHF
>TRBJ2-3|TRBD2|TRBV12-5|NA
TGTGCTAGTGGTCCCTTGTGGGCGGGGGGGCTTGCAGATACGCAGTATTTT
CASGPLWAGGLADTQYF
>TRBJ1-3|NA|TRBV6-5|NA
TGTGCCAGCAGTTACTTTAGTCCGGTCTCTGGAAACACCATATATTTT
CASSYFSPVSGNTIYF